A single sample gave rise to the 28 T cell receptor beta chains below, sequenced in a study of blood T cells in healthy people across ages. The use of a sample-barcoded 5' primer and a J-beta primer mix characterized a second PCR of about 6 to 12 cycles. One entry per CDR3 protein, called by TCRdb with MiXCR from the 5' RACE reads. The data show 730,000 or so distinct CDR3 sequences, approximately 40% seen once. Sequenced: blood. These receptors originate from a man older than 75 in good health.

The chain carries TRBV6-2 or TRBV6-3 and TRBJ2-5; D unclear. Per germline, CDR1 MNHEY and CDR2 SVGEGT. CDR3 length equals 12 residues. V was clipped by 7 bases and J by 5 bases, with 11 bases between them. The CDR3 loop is CASKGQGETQYF. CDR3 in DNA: TGTGCCAGCAAAGGCCAAGGGGAGACCCAGTACTTC.

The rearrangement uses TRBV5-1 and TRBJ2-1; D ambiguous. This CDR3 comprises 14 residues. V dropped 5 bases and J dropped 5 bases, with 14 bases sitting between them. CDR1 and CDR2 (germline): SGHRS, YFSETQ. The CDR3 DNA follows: TGCGCCAGCAGGTTTCGACATGAGAACAATGAGCAGTTCTTC. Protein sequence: CASRFRHENNEQFF.

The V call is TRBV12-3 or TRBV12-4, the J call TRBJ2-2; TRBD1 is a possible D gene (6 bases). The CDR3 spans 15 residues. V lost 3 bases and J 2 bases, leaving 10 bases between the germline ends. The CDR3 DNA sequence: TGTGCCAGCAGTTTCGACAGGAGTAACACCGGGGAGCTGTTTTTT. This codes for CASSFDRSNTGELFF.

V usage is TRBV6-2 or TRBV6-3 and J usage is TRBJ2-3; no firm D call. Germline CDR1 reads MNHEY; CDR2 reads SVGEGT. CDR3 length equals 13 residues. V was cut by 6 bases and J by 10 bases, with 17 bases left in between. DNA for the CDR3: TGTGCCAGCAGACCCCCCACCAGAGGCGCGCAGTATTTT. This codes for CASRPPTRGAQYF.

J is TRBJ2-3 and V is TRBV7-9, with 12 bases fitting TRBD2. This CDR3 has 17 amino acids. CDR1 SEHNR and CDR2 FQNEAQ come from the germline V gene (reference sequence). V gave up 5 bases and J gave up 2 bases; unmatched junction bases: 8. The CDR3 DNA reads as TGTGCCAGCAGCATAACTAGCGGGAGGCTATCCACAGATACGCAGTATTTT. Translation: CASSITSGRLSTDTQYF. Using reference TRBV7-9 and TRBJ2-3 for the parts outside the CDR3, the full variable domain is DTGVSQNPRHKITKRGQNVTFRCDPISEHNRLYWYRQTLGQGPEFLTYFQNEAQLEKSRLLSDRFSAERPKGSFSTLEIQRTEQGDSAMYLCASSITSGRLSTDTQYFGPGTRLTVL.

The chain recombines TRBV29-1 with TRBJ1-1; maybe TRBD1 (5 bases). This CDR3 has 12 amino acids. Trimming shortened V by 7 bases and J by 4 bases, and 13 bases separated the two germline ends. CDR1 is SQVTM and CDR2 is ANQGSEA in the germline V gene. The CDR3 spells CSGGSQGTEAFF. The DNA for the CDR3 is TGCAGCGGGGGGTCTCAAGGCACTGAAGCTTTCTTT.

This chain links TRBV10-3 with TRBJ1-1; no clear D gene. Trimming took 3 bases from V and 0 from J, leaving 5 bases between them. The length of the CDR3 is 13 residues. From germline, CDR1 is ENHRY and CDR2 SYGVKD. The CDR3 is CAISDRMNTEAFF. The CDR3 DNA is TGTGCCATCAGTGATCGGATGAACACTGAAGCTTTCTTT.

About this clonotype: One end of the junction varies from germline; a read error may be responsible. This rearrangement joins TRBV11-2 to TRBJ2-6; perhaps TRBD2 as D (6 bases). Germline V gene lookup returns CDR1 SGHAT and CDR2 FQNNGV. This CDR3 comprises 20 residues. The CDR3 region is CASSLRDQGAGFSGANVQTF. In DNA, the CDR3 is TGTGCCAGCAGCTTAAGGGATCAGGGCGCGGGGTTCTCTGGGGCCAACGTCCAGACTTTC.

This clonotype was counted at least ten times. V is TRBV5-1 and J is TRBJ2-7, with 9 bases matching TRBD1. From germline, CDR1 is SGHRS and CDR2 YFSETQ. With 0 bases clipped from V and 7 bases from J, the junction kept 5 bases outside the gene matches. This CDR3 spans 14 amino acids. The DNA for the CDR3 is TGCGCCAGCAGCTTGGCAACAGGGGGCAGTGAGCAGTACTTC. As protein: CASSLATGGSEQYF.

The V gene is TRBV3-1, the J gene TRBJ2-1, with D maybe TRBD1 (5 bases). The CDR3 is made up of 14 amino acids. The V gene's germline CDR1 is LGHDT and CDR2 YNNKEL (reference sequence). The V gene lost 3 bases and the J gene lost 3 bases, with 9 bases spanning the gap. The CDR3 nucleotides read TGTGCCAGCAGCCATCCCCAGGGCTACAATGAGCAGTTCTTC. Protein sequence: CASSHPQGYNEQFF.

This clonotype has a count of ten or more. This CDR3 reads CASSLTGYNEQFF. The DNA for the CDR3 is TGTGCCAGCAGCTTAACAGGGTACAATGAGCAGTTCTTC. V gene TRBV7-3 combines with J gene TRBJ2-1; D is undetermined. The ends were cut back, 0 bases at V and 4 bases at J, with 4 bases in the middle. Germline assignment: CDR1 SGHTA and CDR2 FQGTGA. This CDR3 spans 13 amino acids.

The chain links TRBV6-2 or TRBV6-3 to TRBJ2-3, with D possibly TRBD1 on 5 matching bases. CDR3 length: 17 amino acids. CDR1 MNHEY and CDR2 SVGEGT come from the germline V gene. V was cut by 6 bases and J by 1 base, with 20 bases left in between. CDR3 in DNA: TGTGCCAGCAGAACGGCTCAGACAGCCAGGGGCACAGATACGCAGTATTTT. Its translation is CASRTAQTARGTDTQYF.

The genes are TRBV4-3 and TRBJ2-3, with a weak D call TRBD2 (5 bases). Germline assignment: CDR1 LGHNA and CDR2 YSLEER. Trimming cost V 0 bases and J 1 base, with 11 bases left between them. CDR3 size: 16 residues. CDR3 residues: CASSQEWTRGTDTQYF. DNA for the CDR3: TGCGCCAGCAGCCAAGAGTGGACGAGGGGCACAGATACGCAGTATTTT.

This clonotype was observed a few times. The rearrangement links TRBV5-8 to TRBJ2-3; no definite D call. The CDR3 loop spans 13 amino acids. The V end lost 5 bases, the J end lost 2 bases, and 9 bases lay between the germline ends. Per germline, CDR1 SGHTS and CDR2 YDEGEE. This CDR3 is CASRLRPTDTQYF. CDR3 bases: TGTGCCAGCAGGCTGCGGCCCACAGATACGCAGTATTTT.

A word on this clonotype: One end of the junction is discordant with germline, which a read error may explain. The CDR3, as DNA: TGTGCCAGCAGCCTCGACAGGAGCTCACCCCCCCACTTT. It yields the protein CASSLDRSSPPHF. The chain joins TRBV5-8 to TRBJ1-6; TRBD1 might be the D (6 bases). CDR3 size: 13 residues. Per the germline V gene, CDR1 is SGHTS and CDR2 is YDEGEE.

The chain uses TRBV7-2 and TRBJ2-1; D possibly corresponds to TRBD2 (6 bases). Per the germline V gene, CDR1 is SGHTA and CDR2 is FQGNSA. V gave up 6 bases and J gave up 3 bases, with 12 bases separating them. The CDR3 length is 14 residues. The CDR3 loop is CASREGDSYNEQFF. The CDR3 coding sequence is TGTGCCAGCAGGGAGGGAGATAGCTACAATGAGCAGTTCTTC.

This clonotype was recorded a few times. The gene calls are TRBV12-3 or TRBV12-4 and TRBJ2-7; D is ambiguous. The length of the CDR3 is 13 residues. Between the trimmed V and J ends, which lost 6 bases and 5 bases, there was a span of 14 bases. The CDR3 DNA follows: TGTGCCAGCAGCCGCAGAGTTTACGACGAGCAGTACTTC. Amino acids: CASSRRVYDEQYF.

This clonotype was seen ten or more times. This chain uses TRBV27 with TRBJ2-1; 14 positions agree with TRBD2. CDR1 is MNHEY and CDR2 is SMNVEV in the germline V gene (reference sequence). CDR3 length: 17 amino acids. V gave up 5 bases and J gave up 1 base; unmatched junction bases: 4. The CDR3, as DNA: TGTGCCAGCAGTCCTCGGACTAGCGGGAGGTCCTACAATGAGCAGTTCTTC. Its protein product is CASSPRTSGRSYNEQFF.

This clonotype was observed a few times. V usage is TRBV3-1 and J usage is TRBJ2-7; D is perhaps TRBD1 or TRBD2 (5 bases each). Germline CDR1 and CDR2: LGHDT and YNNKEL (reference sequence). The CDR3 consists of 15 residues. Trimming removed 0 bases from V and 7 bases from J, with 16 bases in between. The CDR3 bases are TGTGCCAGCAGCCAAGAACTTCTCGGGGCTTGGGAGCAGTACTTC. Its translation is CASSQELLGAWEQYF.

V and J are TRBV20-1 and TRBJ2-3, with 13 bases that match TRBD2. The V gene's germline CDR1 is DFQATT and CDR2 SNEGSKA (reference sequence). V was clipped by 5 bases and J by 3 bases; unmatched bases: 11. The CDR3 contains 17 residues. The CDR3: CSAPERLAGGLTDTQYF. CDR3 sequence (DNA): TGCAGTGCTCCGGAAAGACTAGCGGGAGGATTGACAGATACGCAGTATTTT.

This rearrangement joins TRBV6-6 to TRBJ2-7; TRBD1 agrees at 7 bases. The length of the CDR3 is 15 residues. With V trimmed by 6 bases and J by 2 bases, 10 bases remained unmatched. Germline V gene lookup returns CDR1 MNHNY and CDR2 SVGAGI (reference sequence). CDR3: CASRSQDRDPYEQYF. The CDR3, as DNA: TGTGCCAGCAGATCCCAAGACAGGGATCCCTACGAGCAGTACTTC.

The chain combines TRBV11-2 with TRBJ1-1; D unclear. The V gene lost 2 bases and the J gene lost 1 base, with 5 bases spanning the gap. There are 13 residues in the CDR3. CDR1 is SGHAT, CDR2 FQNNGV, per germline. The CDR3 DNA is TGTGCCAGCAGCTTAATGGAGAACACTGAAGCTTTCTTT. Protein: CASSLMENTEAFF. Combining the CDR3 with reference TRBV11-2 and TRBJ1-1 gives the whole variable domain EAGVAQSPRYKIIEKRQSVAFWCNPISGHATLYWYQQILGQGPKLLIQFQNNGVVDDSQLPKDRFSAERLKGVDSTLKIQPAKLEDSAVYLCASSLMENTEAFFGQGTRLTVV.

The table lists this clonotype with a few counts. In nucleotides, the CDR3 is TGTGCCAGCAGTCTTAGCCTCAGGGGGAGCTCTGGGGCCAACGTCCTGACTTTC. Amino acid sequence: CASSLSLRGSSGANVLTF. The chain carries TRBV28 and TRBJ2-6; 7 bases map to TRBD1. Germline lookup yields CDR1 MDHEN and CDR2 SYDVKM. Trimming removed 5 bases from V and 0 bases from J; junction bases left unmatched: 10. The CDR3 extends over 18 amino acids.

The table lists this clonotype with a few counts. The DNA of the CDR3 is TGTGCCAGCATCTTGACTAGCGGACTCTACGAGCAGTACTTC. As protein: CASILTSGLYEQYF. The rearrangement links TRBV21-1 to TRBJ2-1; the D segment call TRBD2 is taken from the table without a DNA check. The J call may be incorrect, as the DNA end agrees better with TRBJ2-7. TRBV21-1 is a recognized pseudogene. CDR3 length: 14 residues.

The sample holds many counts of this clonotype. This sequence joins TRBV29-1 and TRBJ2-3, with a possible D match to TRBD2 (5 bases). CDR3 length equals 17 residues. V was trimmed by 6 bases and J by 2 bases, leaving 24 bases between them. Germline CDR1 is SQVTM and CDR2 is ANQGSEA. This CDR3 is CSVLTSGESVVTDTQYF. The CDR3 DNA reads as TGCAGCGTGCTCACATCCGGGGAATCGGTCGTCACAGATACGCAGTATTTT.

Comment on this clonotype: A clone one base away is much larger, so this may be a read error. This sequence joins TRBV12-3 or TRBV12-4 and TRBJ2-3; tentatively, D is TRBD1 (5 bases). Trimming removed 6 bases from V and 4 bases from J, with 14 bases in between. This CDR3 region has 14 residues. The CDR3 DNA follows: TGTGCCAGCAGCAAGGGCCAGGGCTCAGATACGCAGTATTTT. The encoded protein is CASSKGQGSDTQYF.

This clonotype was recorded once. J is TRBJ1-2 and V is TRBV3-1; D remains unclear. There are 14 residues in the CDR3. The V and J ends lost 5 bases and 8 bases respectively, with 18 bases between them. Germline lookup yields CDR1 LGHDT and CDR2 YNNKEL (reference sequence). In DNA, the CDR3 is TGTGCCAGCAGCGTAGCCCGGACGGCGCGAGGCTACACCTTC. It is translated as CASSVARTARGYTF.

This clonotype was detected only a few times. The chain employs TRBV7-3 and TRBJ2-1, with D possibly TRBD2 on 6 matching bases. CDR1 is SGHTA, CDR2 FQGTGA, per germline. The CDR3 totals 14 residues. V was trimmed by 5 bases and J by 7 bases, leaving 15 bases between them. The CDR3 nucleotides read TGTGCCAGCAGCACCGGGACTGGCAAAAATGAGCAGTTCTTC. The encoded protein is CASSTGTGKNEQFF.